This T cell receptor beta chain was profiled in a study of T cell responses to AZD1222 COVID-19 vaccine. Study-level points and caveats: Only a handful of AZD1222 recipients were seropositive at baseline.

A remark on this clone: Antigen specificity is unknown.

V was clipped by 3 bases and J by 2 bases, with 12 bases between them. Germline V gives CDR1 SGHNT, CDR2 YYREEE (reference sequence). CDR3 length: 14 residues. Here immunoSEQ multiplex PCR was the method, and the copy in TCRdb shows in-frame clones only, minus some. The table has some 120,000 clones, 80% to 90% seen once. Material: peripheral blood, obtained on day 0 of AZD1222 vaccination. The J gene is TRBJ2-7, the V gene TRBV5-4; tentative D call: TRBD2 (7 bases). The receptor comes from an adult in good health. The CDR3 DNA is TGTGCCAGCAGCTCGGCGGGGGCCCCCTACGAGCAGTACTTC. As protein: CASSSAGAPYEQYF. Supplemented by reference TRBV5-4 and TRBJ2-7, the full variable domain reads ETGVTQSPTHLIKTRGQQVTLRCSSQSGHNTVSWYQQALGQGPQFIFQYYREEENGRGNFPPRFSGLQFPNYSSELNVNALELDDSALYLCASSSAGAPYEQYFGPGTRLTVT.